This T cell receptor (beta chain) was sequenced in a study of lymphopenia after photon versus proton radiotherapy. Study-wide findings and caveats: Post-nadir TCR diversity decline inversely tracked overall survival among those who died. Post-nadir diversity loss with photons came from oligoclonal expansion, particularly CD8+ Temra cells. Under photons, naive T cells and diversity fell while effector/memory populations rose.

Assay: immunoSEQ multiplex PCR; the TCRdb copy retains only in-frame clones and omits some. Here the sample spans approximately 65,000 clones, approximately 90% being singletons. Looked up from germline, CDR1 is MDHEN and CDR2 is SYDVKM. Trimming shortened V by 6 bases and J by 7 bases, and 21 bases separated the two germline ends. The CDR3 has 15 amino acids. Comments on this clone: What it recognizes is unknown.

The source was peripheral blood, collected from a patient treated with photon-based radiotherapy. This receptor was identified in a woman aged 70-85 years with pancreatic cancer. The chain combines TRBV28 with TRBJ1-2; D possibly corresponds to TRBD1 (5 bases). As DNA, the CDR3 is TGTGCCAGCAGCCGAAAAGGGACCCTAAGTGGTGGCTACACCTTC. It yields the protein CASSRKGTLSGGYTF.